This TCR beta chain was retrieved from a study of spatial heterogeneity in lung cancer. For the study at large: In the raw reads, each unique TCR and UMI combination was present more than ten times on average.

TCRdb analysed the 5' RACE reads with MiXCR anew, one entry per CDR3 protein. The sample yields approximately 110,000 distinct CDR3 sequences, 10% to 13% seen once. CDR1 and CDR2 (germline): ENHRY, SYGVKD. CDR3 size: 17 residues. Trimming removed 2 bases at V and 2 bases at J, with 16 bases between. Time point here: blood at routine non-recurrence follow-up after resection. The input material, whole RNA from tumor, nontumor lung or frozen PBMC, was sequenced unsorted. Sequenced here: PBMCs, sampled at follow-up. The source of this sequence is a female donor with early-stage non-small cell lung cancer. This rearrangement joins TRBV10-3 to TRBJ2-1; D gene ambiguous. DNA of the CDR3: TGTGCCATCAGTGAGACCAATTCCCGAAGGGCCTACAATGAGCAGTTCTTC. Protein sequence: CAISETNSRRAYNEQFF.